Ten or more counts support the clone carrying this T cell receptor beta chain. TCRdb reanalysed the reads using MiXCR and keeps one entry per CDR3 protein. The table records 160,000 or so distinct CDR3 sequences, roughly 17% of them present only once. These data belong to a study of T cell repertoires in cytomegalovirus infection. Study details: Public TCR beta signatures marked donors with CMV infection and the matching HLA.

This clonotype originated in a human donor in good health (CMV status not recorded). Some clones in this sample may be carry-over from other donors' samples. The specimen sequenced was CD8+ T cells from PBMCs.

The CDR3 nucleotides read TGCAGTGCCCGCAAAGGGACCGAAGCCTACGAGCAGTACTTC. Translated, it gives CSARKGTEAYEQYF. The rearrangement uses TRBV20-1 and TRBJ2-7; D is tentatively TRBD1 or TRBD2 (5 bases each). Germline values: CDR1 DFQATT, CDR2 SNEGSKA (reference sequence). This CDR3 is 14 amino acids long. The V end was cut by 6 bases, the J end by 2 bases, with 17 bases between.